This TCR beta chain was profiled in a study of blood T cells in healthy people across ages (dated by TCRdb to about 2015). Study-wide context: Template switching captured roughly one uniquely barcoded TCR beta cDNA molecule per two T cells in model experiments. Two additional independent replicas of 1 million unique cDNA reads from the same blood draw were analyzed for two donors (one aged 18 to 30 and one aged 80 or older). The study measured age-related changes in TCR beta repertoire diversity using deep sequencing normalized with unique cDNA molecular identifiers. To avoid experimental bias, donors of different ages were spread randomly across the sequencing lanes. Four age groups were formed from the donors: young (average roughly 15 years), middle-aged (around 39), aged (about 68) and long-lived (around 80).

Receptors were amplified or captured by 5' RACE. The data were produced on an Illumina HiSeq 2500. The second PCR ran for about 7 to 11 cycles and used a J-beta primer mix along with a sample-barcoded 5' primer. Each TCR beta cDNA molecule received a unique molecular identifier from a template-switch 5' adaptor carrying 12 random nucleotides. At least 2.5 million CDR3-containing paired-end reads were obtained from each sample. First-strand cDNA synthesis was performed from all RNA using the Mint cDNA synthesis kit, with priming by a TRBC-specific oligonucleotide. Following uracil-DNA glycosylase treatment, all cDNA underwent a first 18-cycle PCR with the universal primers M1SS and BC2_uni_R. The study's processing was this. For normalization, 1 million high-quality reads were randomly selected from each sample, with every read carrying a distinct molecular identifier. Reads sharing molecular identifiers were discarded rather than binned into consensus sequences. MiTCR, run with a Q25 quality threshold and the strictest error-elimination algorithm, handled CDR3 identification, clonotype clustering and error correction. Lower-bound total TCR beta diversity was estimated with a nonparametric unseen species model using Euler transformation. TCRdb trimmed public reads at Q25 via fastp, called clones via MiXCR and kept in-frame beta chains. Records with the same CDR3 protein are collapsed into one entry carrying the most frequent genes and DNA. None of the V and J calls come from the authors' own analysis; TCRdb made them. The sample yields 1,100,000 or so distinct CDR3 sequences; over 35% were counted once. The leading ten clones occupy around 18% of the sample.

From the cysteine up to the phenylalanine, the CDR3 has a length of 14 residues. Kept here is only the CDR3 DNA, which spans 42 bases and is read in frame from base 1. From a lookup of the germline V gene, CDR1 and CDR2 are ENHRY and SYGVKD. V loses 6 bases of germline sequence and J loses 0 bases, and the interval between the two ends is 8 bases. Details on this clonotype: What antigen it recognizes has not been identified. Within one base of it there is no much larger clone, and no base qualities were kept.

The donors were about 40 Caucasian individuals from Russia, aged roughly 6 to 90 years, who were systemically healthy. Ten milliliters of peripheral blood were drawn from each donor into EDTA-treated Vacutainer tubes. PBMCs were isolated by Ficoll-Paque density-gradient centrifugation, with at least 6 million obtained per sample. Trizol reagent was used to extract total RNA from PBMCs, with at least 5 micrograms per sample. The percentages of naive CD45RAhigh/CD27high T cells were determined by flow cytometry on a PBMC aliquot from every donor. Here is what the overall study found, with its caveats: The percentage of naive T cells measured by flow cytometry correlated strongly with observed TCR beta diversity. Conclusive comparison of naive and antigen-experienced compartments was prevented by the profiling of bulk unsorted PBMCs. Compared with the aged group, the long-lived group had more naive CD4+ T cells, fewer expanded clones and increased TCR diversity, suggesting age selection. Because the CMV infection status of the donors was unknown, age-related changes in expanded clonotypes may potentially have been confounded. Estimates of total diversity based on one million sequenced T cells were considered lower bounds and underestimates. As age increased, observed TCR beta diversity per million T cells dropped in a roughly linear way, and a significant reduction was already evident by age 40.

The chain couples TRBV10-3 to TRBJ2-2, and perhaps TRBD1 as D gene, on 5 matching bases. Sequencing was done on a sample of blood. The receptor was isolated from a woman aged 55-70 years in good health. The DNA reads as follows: TGTGCCATCAGGGAGACAGCGAACACCGGGGAGCTGTTTTTT. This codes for CAIRETANTGELFF.